One and the same sample provided the 2 T cell receptor beta chains below, sequenced in a study of Ad26.COV2.S vaccination and SARS-CoV-2 variants. Profiling relied on immunoSEQ multiplex PCR, and the TCRdb table lists in-frame clones only, not all of them. This sample has 300,000 to 400,000 clones, with 86% found just once. Indicated treatment: roughly 18 received Ad26.COV2.S at low or high dose, single or two shots; 5 received placebo; per-sample allocation not given. Collection of samples fell on day 63 after the first vaccine or placebo injection. Sequenced material: peripheral blood, taken in a trial of Ad26.COV2.S vaccine versus placebo. Receptor source: a person aged 18 to 59 who received the Ad26.COV2.S COVID-19 vaccine or a placebo.

V is TRBV3-1 (or the pseudogene TRBV3-2) and J is TRBJ1-2; possible D gene TRBD1, 5 bases. The CDR3 is 15 residues long. Germline assignment: CDR1 LGHDT and CDR2 YNNKEL (reference sequence). V lost 0 bases and J lost 4, with 12 bases in between. The CDR3 DNA follows: TGTGCCAGCAGCCAAGAGTGGGCAGGGATCTATGGCTACACCTTC. Protein sequence: CASSQEWAGIYGYTF.

This chain uses TRBV29-1 with TRBJ2-1; D is perhaps TRBD1 (7 bases). The V end lost 3 bases, the J end lost 10 bases, and 16 bases lay between the germline ends. The CDR3 contains 13 residues. From germline, CDR1 is SQVTM and CDR2 ANQGSEA. The CDR3 coding sequence is TGCAGCGTTGACAGGGGGGCAGGTTCGGAGCAGTTCTTC. Translated, it gives CSVDRGAGSEQFF.